This TCR beta chain was observed in a study of shared T cell receptors in the human thymus. The CDR3 sequence is 16 residues long. Looked up from germline, CDR1 is MDHEN and CDR2 is SYDVKM. V was trimmed by 7 bases and J by 0 bases, leaving 18 bases between them. TCRdb keeps only in-frame clones here, not all; method: immunoSEQ multiplex PCR. The table records about 540,000 clones, approximately 78% of them present only once. Another study also made use of these data, one on human thymus T cells. That publication notes: Infants served as donors; they were healthy and Finnish and were having corrective surgery for congenital heart defects. Related reports documented highly overlapping thymic repertoires among unrelated individuals.

The sequence came from a boy younger than two with a congenital heart defect. The sample was thymocytes. The chain links TRBV28 to TRBJ1-1; D is undetermined. CDR3: CASNSGGSNMNTEAFF. In nucleotides, the CDR3 is TGTGCCAGCAACTCAGGTGGGAGTAACATGAACACTGAAGCTTTCTTT.